One sample yielded the 8 T cell receptor beta chains listed below, sequenced in a study of T cells in Graves' hyperthyroidism and ophthalmopathy. The TCR beta CDR3 regions underwent amplification using RNA transcripts as the source. Carried out on the TCR CDR3, a first-round RT-PCR used the HTBI primer set. From the multiplex PCR reads, TCRdb called clonotypes with MiXCR, one entry per CDR3 protein. Among fewer than 650,000 distinct CDR3 sequences listed, approximately 49% were seen once. Sequences were obtained from peripheral blood or thyroid tissue (not recorded which). Source of these receptors: an adult woman with Graves' disease, either hyperthyroidism or ophthalmopathy (not recorded which).

The chain couples TRBV29-1 to TRBJ2-1, with TRBD1 matching over 11 bases. Germline CDR1 reads SQVTM; CDR2 reads ANQGSEA. Unmatched junction bases numbered 6, after V lost 6 bases and J lost 5 bases. The CDR3 contains 14 residues. In nucleotides, the CDR3 is TGCAGCGTCGCCGGGACAGGGGGAAACAATGAGCAGTTCTTC. Translating it yields CSVAGTGGNNEQFF.

To note about this clonotype: A single base separates this from a much larger clone, so it may be a read error. The CDR3 loop is CATNRAPGQGALSNQPQHF. The CDR3 nucleotides read TGTGCCACCAACAGAGCCCCGGGACAGGGGGCTTTGAGCAATCAGCCCCAGCATTTT. This chain connects TRBV15 to TRBJ1-5; 12 bases are shared with TRBD1. The germline CDR1 and CDR2 sequences are LNHNV and YYDKDF (reference sequence). The CDR3 loop spans 19 amino acids.

V and J are TRBV28 and TRBJ1-2; perhaps TRBD1 as D (5 bases). The CDR3 loop spans 13 amino acids. Germline V gene lookup returns CDR1 MDHEN and CDR2 SYDVKM. Trimming cost V 6 bases and J 4 bases, with 12 bases left between them. CDR3 DNA: TGTGCCAGCAGCCGGGAGGGGTCCTATGGCTACACCTTC. Amino acids: CASSREGSYGYTF.

This clonotype was observed a few times. A read error may account for a junction end that differs from germline. V and J are TRBV6-1 and TRBJ1-1; 8 bases align to TRBD1. Germline V gene data show CDR1 as MNHNS and CDR2 as SASEGT. The CDR3 spans 14 residues. CDR3 sequence (DNA): TGTGCCATCAGTGAACAGGGGGTCGCGACTGAAGCTTTCTTT. Translated: CAISEQGVATEAFF.

This clonotype was detected ten times or more. This CDR3 is CSAPLWGDTEAFF. Written as DNA, the CDR3 is TGCAGTGCCCCGCTGTGGGGGGACACTGAAGCTTTCTTT. This chain joins TRBV20-1 and TRBJ1-1; possible D gene TRBD1, 5 bases. With 6 bases removed from V and 3 bases from J, the gap between germline ends came to 14 bases. This CDR3 is built from 13 residues. CDR1 DFQATT and CDR2 SNEGSKA come from the germline V gene (reference sequence).

Only a few counts were recorded for this clonotype. This sequence joins TRBV7-9 and TRBJ1-1; TRBD1 matches at 9 bases. J was trimmed by 4 bases and V by 4 bases; bases with no gene match: 4. CDR3 length equals 14 residues. CDR1 SEHNR and CDR2 FQNEAQ come from the germline V gene (reference sequence). CDR3 sequence reads: CASSWTGEGTEAFF. DNA of the CDR3: TGTGCCAGCAGCTGGACAGGGGAGGGCACTGAAGCTTTCTTT.

The J gene is TRBJ1-1, the V gene TRBV9; no firm D call. With 1 base removed from V and 3 bases from J, the gap between germline ends came to 13 bases. The CDR3 is 15 residues long. Germline loops: CDR1 SGDLS, CDR2 YYNGEE. CDR3 nucleotides: TGTGCCAGCAGCGTAATTCCCAACGTTGACACTGAAGCTTTCTTT. Protein sequence: CASSVIPNVDTEAFF.

This clonotype has a count of ten or more. As DNA, the CDR3 is TGCAGTGTCACAGGGGGCGCGGGGAACACTGAAGCTTTCTTT. This sequence encodes CSVTGGAGNTEAFF. This chain joins TRBV20-1 and TRBJ1-1, with 9 bases aligning to TRBD1. CDR3 length equals 14 residues. CDR1 is DFQATT and CDR2 is SNEGSKA in the germline V gene (reference sequence). V trimming: 7 bases; J trimming: 1 base; junction bases outside the gene matches: 7.